The source of this TCR beta chain is a study of T cells expressing NK-cell markers. TCRdb reprocessed the 5' RACE reads; each CDR3 protein has one entry and no DNA is given. This sample's table has about 180,000 distinct CDR3 sequences. This CDR3 has 15 amino acids. Germline CDR1 reads SGHRS; CDR2 reads YFSETQ. Sequencing used blood T cells: a sorted CD56 or NKG2C T cell subset, CD4+ or CD8+ T cells, or bulk PBMC T cells (not recorded which). V usage is TRBV5-1 and J usage is TRBJ2-3; TCRdb names TRBD1, which stays unverified in the absence of DNA. This clonotype was obtained from a woman aged 18 to 75 in good health. This chain's CDR3 is CASSLGGYPTDTQYF.